A selection of T cell receptor beta chains follows, all from one sample in a study of blood T cell repertoires in COVID-19. Sequencing was performed with immunoSEQ multiplex PCR; in TCRdb, only in-frame clones are kept and a portion is missing. The sample yields around 180,000 clones, about 82% seen once. The specimen sequenced was peripheral blood. Every receptor here comes from a man between 65 and 85 years old with active or convalescent COVID-19. The CDR3 runs from the conserved cysteine through the conserved F or W. A D gene is named only where the DNA matches it firmly. Rows may omit the clone size; those that give it use once, few, many or a size class.

j_gene	v_gene	d_gene	abundance	CDR3aa	CDR3nt
TRBJ2-5	TRBV3-1/TRBV3-2	TRBD2	NA	CASSQTLYGRGETQYF	TGTGCCAGCAGCCAAACTCTATACGGGAGGGGAGAGACCCAGTACTTC
TRBJ2-7	TRBV30	NA	NA	CAWSVFRDEQYF	TGTGCCTGGAGTGTGTTCAGGGACGAGCAGTACTTC
TRBJ2-1	TRBV19	NA	NA	CASNSFTGFSYNEQFF	TGTGCCAGTAACTCTTTTACGGGATTCTCCTACAATGAGCAGTTCTTC
TRBJ2-7	TRBV7-9	TRBD2	few	CASSLIAGGTYEQYF	TGTGCCAGCAGCTTAATAGCGGGGGGGACCTACGAGCAGTACTTC
TRBJ1-1	TRBV13	TRBD1	NA	CASSYHGQGGTEAFF	TGTGCCAGCAGCTACCACGGACAGGGGGGCACTGAAGCTTTCTTT
TRBJ2-5	TRBV7-2	TRBD1	NA	CASSVITGGGQETQYF	TGTGCCAGCAGCGTTATTACAGGGGGCGGGCAAGAGACCCAGTACTTC
TRBJ1-2	TRBV15	TRBD1	NA	CATSRGQGNYGYTF	TGTGCCACCAGCAGGGGACAGGGGAACTATGGCTACACCTTC
TRBJ1-5	TRBV2	TRBD1	once	CASIEGAGQPQHF	TGTGCCAGCATTGAGGGGGCAGGTCAGCCCCAGCATTTT
TRBJ2-3	TRBV2	TRBD2	NA	CASRNLAGGDTQYF	TGTGCCAGCAGAAATCTAGCGGGGGGAGATACGCAGTATTTT
TRBJ2-2	TRBV9	NA	many	CASSATVTGELFF	TGTGCCAGCAGCGCGACAGTAACCGGGGAGCTGTTTTTT
TRBJ1-2	TRBV30	NA	NA	CAWSRRQGTNYGYTF	TGTGCCTGGAGTCGACGTCAGGGGACCAACTATGGCTACACCTTC
TRBJ1-5	TRBV19	NA	NA	CASSLLESNQPQHF	TGTGCCAGTAGCTTACTGGAGTCCAATCAGCCCCAGCATTTT
TRBJ2-3	TRBV5-1	NA	NA	CASSLDSHTDTQYF	TGCGCCAGCAGCTTGGACAGCCACACAGATACGCAGTATTTT
TRBJ1-6	TRBV9	NA	NA	CASSVDWGRLNSPLHF	TGTGCCAGCAGCGTAGACTGGGGGCGCCTTAATTCACCCCTCCACTTT
TRBJ1-2	TRBV27	NA	once	CASSLRGAYGYTF	TGTGCCAGCAGTTTACGGGGAGCCTATGGCTACACCTTC
TRBJ2-3	TRBV7-8	TRBD1	NA	CASSLDGRGTDTQYF	TGTGCCAGCAGCTTAGACGGCAGGGGGACAGATACGCAGTATTTT
TRBJ1-2	TRBV20-1	TRBD1	NA	CSASGTAANYGYTF	TGCAGTGCTAGTGGGACAGCTGCTAACTATGGCTACACCTTC
TRBJ1-2	TRBV21-1	NA	few	CASSLHPGQGANGYTF	TGTGCCAGCAGCCTCCACCCTGGACAGGGGGCGAATGGCTACACCTTC
TRBJ2-2	TRBV24-1	TRBD1	NA	CATGTGVTGELFF	TGTGCCACCGGGACAGGGGTGACCGGGGAGCTGTTTTTT
TRBJ2-7	TRBV6-6	TRBD1	few	CASVLGQGYHEQYF	TGTGCCAGCGTTTTGGGACAGGGGTACCACGAGCAGTACTTC
TRBJ2-1	TRBV4-1	NA	NA	CASSQEPEAGALF	TGCGCCAGCAGCCAAGAACCCGAGGCAGGGGCGCTCTTC
TRBJ1-5	TRBV6-1	NA	few	CASSESRGGNQPQHF	TGTGCCAGCAGTGAATCCCGAGGCGGCAATCAGCCCCAGCATTTT
TRBJ1-4	TRBV5-1	NA	NA	CASSSDWANEKLFF	TGCGCCAGCAGCTCGGACTGGGCGAATGAAAAACTGTTTTTT
TRBJ1-1	TRBV5-1	NA	NA	CASSFNLGVQNTEAFF	TGCGCCAGCAGCTTTAATCTAGGGGTCCAGAACACTGAAGCTTTCTTT
TRBJ2-2	TRBV7-2	NA	NA	CASRPTENTGELFF	TGTGCCAGCAGGCCAACAGAGAACACCGGGGAGCTGTTTTTT
TRBJ2-1	TRBV6-5	TRBD1	NA	CAIKSGGSYNEQFF	TGTGCCATCAAATCAGGGGGTTCCTACAATGAGCAGTTCTTC
TRBJ2-3	TRBV4-1	TRBD2	NA	CASGRVAGAVLDTQYF	TGCGCCAGCGGCAGGGTGGCGGGAGCGGTACTAGATACGCAGTATTTT
TRBJ2-3	TRBV5-6	TRBD2	few	CASSLGVAGVGTQYF	TGTGCCAGCAGCTTGGGAGTAGCGGGGGTAGGAACGCAGTATTTT
TRBJ2-1	TRBV6-1	NA	NA	CASSEGGLYNEQFF	TGTGCCAGCAGTGAGGGGGGACTCTACAATGAGCAGTTCTTC
TRBJ1-2	TRBV19	TRBD1	NA	CASSVAGGVNYGYTF	TGTGCCAGTAGTGTGGCAGGGGGCGTTAACTATGGCTACACCTTC
TRBJ2-2	TRBV19	TRBD2	NA	CASSSRSGSRAGELFF	TGTGCCAGTAGTTCACGTAGCGGGAGTAGGGCCGGGGAGCTGTTTTTT
TRBJ2-3	TRBV29-1	NA	few	CSVDAGQGDTQYF	TGCAGCGTTGATGCTGGCCAGGGGGATACGCAGTATTTT
TRBJ1-1	TRBV18	TRBD1	NA	CASSRDREFAEAFF	TGTGCCAGCTCACGGGACAGGGAATTCGCTGAAGCTTTCTTT
TRBJ2-6	TRBV11-2	TRBD1	few	CASSHRTGTNGANVLTF	TGTGCCAGCAGCCATAGGACAGGGACAAATGGGGCCAACGTCCTGACTTTC
TRBJ1-6	TRBV6-5	TRBD1	NA	CASRLQGNYNSPLHF	TGTGCCAGCAGGCTACAGGGGAACTATAATTCACCCCTCCACTTT
TRBJ1-1	TRBV7-9	NA	NA	CASSIGTGSPEAFF	TGTGCCAGCAGCATTGGTACGGGTTCGCCTGAAGCTTTCTTT
TRBJ1-2	TRBV9	TRBD1	NA	CASSVAPGGHGYTF	TGTGCCAGCAGCGTTGCGCCAGGGGGCCATGGCTACACCTTC
TRBJ2-3	TRBV9	NA	NA	CASKARSTDTQYF	TGTGCCAGCAAAGCTCGCAGCACAGATACGCAGTATTTT
TRBJ2-1	TRBV7-2	TRBD1	NA	CASARDRGYNEQFF	TGTGCCAGCGCCCGGGACAGGGGTTACAATGAGCAGTTCTTC
TRBJ2-1	TRBV5-6	TRBD2	NA	CASSLVTSGVTYNEQFF	TGTGCCAGCAGCTTGGTGACTAGCGGGGTGACCTACAATGAGCAGTTCTTC
TRBJ2-1	TRBV6-5	TRBD2	NA	CASRLSGSGNEQFF	TGTGCCAGCAGACTAAGCGGGAGTGGTAATGAGCAGTTCTTC
TRBJ2-5	TRBV5-4	NA	NA	CASSLSGSETQYF	TGTGCCAGCAGCTTGTCAGGGTCGGAGACCCAGTACTTC
TRBJ1-1	TRBV7-9	NA	NA	CASSLNPIGGYTEAFF	TGTGCCAGCAGTTTAAATCCAATAGGGGGTTACACTGAAGCTTTCTTT
TRBJ2-7	TRBV6-5	TRBD1	once	CASSPQTGAYEQYF	TGTGCCAGCAGCCCCCAGACAGGGGCCTACGAGCAGTACTTC
TRBJ2-3	TRBV5-1	TRBD1	NA	CASSFHRDRSKDTQYF	TGCGCCAGCAGCTTCCACCGGGACAGGAGTAAGGATACGCAGTATTTT
TRBJ1-1	TRBV29-1	TRBD1	NA	CSVVRGQEWDTEAFF	TGCAGCGTGGTCAGGGGGCAGGAATGGGACACTGAAGCTTTCTTT
TRBJ2-5	TRBV3-1/TRBV3-2	NA	NA	CASSSRGQETQYF	TGTGCCAGCAGCAGCCGGGGCCAAGAGACCCAGTACTTC
TRBJ1-2	TRBV6-5	NA	NA	CASSPRDNFWGYTF	TGTGCCAGCAGTCCCCGGGATAACTTTTGGGGCTACACCTTC
TRBJ1-1	TRBV3-1/TRBV3-2	NA	NA	CASSRLGDTEAFF	TGTGCCAGCAGCCGCCTAGGAGACACTGAAGCTTTCTTT
TRBJ1-2	TRBV30	NA	NA	CAFDGGAYGYTF	TGTGCCTTTGACGGGGGGGCCTATGGCTACACCTTC
TRBJ2-2	TRBV5-6	TRBD1	NA	CASRGGRDRPTGELFF	TGTGCCAGCAGGGGAGGTAGGGACAGGCCCACCGGGGAGCTGTTTTTT
TRBJ2-3	TRBV3-1/TRBV3-2	NA	NA	CASSHGTAARTDTQYF	TGTGCCAGCAGCCACGGAACGGCGGCCCGCACAGATACGCAGTATTTT
TRBJ1-3	TRBV28	NA	NA	CASQGSGNTIYF	TGTGCCAGCCAGGGGAGTGGAAACACCATATATTTT